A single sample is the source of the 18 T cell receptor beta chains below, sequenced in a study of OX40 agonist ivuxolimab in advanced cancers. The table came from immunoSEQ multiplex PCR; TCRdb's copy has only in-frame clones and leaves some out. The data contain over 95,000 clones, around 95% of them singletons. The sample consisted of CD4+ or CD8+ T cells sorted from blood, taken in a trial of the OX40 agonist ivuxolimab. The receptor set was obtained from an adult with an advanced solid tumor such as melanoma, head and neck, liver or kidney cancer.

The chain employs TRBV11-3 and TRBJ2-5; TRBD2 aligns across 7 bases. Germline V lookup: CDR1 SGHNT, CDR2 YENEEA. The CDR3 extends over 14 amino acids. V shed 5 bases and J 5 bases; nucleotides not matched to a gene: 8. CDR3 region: CASSPRESPETQYF. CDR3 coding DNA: TGTGCCAGCAGCCCGCGGGAGAGTCCGGAGACCCAGTACTTC.

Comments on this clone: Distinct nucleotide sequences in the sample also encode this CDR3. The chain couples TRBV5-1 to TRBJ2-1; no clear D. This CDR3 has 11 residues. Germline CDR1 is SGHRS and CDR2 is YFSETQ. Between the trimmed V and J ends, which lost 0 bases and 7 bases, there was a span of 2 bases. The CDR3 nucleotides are TGCGCCAGCAGCTTGGGAAATGAGCAGTTCTTC. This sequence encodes CASSLGNEQFF.

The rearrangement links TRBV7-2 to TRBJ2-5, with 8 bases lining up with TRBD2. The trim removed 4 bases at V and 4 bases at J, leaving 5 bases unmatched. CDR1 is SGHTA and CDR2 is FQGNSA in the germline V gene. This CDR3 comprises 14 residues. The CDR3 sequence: CASSWSGSGETQYF. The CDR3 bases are TGTGCCAGCAGCTGGAGCGGGAGTGGAGAGACCCAGTACTTC.

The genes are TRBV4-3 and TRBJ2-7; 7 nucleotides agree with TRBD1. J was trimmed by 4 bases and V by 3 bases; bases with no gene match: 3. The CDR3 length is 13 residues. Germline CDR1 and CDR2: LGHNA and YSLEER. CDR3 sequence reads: CASSQGQTYEQYF. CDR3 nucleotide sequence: TGCGCCAGCAGCCAGGGACAGACATACGAGCAGTACTTC.

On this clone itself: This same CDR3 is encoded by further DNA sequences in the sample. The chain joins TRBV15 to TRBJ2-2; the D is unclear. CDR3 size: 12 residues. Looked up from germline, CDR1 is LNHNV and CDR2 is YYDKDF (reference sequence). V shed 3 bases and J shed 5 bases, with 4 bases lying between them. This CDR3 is CATSSGTGELFF. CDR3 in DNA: TGTGCCACCAGCAGTGGGACCGGGGAGCTGTTTTTT.

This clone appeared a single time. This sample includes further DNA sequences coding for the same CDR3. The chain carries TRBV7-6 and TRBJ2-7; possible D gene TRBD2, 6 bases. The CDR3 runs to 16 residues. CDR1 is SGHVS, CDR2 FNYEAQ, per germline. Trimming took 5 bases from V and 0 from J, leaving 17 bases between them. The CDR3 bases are TGTGCCAGCAGCCAGACAAGCGGGCCCTCCTCCTACGAGCAGTACTTC. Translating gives CASSQTSGPSSYEQYF.

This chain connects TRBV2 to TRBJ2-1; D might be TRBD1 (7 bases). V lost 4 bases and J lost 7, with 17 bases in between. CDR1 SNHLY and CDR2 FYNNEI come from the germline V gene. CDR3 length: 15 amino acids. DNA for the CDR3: TGTGCCAGCAGTGTTGGAGGGGGCTGGGAGAATGAGCAGTTCTTC. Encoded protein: CASSVGGGWENEQFF.

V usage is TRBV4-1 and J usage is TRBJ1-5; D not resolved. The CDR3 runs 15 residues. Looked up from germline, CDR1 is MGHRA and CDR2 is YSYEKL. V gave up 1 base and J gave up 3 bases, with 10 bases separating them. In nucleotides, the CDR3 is TGCGCCAGCAGCCAAGTGGGCCGCACCAATCAGCCCCAGCATTTT. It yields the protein CASSQVGRTNQPQHF.

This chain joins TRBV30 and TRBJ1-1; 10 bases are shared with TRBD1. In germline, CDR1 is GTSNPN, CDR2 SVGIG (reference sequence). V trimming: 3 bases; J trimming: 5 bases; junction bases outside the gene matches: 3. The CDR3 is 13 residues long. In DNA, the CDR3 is TGTGCCTGGAGGGACAGGGGGAATACTGAAGCTTTCTTT. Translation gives CAWRDRGNTEAFF.

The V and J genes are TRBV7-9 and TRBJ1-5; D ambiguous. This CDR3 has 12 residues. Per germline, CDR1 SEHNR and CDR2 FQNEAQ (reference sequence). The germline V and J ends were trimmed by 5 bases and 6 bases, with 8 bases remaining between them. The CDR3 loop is CASSLGVQPQHF. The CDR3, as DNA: TGTGCCAGCAGCCTCGGGGTTCAGCCCCAGCATTTT.

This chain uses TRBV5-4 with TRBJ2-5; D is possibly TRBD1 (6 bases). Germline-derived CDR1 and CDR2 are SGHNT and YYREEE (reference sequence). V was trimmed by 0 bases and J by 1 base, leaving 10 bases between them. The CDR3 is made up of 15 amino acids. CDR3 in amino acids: CASSLEAGVQETQYF. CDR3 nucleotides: TGTGCCAGCAGCTTGGAGGCAGGGGTCCAAGAGACCCAGTACTTC.

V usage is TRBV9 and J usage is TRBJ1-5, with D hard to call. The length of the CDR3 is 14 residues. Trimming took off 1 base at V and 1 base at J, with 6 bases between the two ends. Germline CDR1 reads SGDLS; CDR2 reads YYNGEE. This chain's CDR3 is CASSVHGSNQPQHF. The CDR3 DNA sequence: TGTGCCAGCAGCGTACACGGGAGCAATCAGCCCCAGCATTTT.

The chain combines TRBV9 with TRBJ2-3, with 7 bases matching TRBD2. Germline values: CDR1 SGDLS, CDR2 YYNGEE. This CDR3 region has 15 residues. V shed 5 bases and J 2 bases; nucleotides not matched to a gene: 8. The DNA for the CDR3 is TGTGCCAGCAGTAATAGCGGGTTGTCCACAGATACGCAGTATTTT. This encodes CASSNSGLSTDTQYF.

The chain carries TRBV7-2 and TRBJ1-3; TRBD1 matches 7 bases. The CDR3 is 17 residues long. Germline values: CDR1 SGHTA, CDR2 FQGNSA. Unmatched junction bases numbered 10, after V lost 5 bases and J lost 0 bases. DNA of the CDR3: TGTGCCAGCAGCACCAGGACCGGGACAGACTCTGGAAACACCATATATTTT. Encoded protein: CASSTRTGTDSGNTIYF. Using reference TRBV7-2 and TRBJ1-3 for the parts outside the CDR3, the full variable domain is GAGVSQSPSNKVTEKGKDVELRCDPISGHTALYWYRQSLGQGLEFLIYFQGNSAPDKSGLPSDRFSAERTGGSVSTLTIQRTQQEDSAVYLCASSTRTGTDSGNTIYFGEGSWLTVV.

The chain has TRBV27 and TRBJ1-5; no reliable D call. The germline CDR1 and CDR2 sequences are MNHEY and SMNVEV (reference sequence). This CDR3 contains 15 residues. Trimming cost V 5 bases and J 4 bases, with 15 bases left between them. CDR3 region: CASSPMDGLNQPQHF. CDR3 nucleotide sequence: TGTGCCAGCAGTCCCATGGACGGACTAAATCAGCCCCAGCATTTT.

In DNA, the CDR3 is TGTGCCAGCAGTTCCGGATGGGACGGGGAGCTGTTTTTT. The encoded protein is CASSSGWDGELFF. The chain is built from TRBV27 and TRBJ2-2, with D unclear. The germline gives CDR1 MNHEY, CDR2 SMNVEV (reference sequence). The CDR3 contains 13 residues. The V end was cut by 4 bases, the J end by 7 bases, with 10 bases between.

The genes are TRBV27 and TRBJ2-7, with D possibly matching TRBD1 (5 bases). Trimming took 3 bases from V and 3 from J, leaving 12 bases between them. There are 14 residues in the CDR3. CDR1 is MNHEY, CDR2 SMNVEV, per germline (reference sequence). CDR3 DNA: TGTGCCAGCAGTTTCGGAGACAGATACTACGAGCAGTACTTC. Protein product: CASSFGDRYYEQYF.

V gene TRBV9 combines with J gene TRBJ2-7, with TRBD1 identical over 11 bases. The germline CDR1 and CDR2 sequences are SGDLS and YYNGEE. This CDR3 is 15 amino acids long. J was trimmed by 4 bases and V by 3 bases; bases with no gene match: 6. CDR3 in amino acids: CASSAGTGGGYEQYF. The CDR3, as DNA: TGTGCCAGCAGCGCCGGGACAGGGGGTGGTTACGAGCAGTACTTC.